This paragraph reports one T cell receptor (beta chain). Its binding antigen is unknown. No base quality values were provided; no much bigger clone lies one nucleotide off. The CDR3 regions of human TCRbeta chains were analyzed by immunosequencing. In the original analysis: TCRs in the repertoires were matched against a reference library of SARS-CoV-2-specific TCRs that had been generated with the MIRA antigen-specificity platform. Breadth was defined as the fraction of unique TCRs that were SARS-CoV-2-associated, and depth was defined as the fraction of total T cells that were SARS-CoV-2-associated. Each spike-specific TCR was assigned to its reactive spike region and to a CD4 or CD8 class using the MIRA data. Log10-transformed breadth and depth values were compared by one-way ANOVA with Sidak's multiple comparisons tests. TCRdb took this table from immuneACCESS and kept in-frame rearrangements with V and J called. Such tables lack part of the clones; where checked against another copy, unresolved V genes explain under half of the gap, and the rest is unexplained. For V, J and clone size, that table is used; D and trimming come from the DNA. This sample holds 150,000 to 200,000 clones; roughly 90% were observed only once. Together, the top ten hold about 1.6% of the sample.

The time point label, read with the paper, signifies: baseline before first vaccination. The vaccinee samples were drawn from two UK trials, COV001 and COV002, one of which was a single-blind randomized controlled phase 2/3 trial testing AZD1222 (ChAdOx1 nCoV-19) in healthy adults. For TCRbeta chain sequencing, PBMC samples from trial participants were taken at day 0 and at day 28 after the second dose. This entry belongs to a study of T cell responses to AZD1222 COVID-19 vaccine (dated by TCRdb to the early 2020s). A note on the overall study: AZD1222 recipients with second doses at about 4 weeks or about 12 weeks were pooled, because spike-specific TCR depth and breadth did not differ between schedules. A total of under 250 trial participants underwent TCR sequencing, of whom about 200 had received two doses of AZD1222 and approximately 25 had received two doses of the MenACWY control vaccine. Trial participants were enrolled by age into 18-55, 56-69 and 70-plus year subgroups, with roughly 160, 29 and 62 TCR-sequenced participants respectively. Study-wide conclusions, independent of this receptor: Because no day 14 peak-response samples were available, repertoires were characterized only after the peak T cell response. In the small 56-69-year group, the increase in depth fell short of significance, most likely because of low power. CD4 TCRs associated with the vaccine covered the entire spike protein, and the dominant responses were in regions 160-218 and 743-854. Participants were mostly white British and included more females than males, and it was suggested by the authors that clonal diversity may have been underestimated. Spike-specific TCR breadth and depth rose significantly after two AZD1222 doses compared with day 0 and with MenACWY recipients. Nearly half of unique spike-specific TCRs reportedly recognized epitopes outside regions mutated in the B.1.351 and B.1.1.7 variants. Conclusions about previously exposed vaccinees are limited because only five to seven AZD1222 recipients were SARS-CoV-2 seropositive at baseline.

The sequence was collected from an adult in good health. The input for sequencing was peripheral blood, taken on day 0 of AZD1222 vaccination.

At the DNA level, the sequence is TGTGCCAGCAGCTTCCCTAGCGGGGCCGCGGGGGAGCAGTTCTTC. Its translation reads: CASSFPSGAAGEQFF. The V and J genes are TRBV5-6 and TRBJ2-1; 9 nucleotides in the junction match TRBD2. The CDR3 measures 15 amino acids from cysteine to phenylalanine. The only DNA kept is the CDR3, 45 bases in frame from the first base. Per the germline V gene, SGHDT is the CDR1 and YYEEEE is the CDR2. V is cut back by 2 bases and J by 10 bases, with 10 bases in the junction unmatched.